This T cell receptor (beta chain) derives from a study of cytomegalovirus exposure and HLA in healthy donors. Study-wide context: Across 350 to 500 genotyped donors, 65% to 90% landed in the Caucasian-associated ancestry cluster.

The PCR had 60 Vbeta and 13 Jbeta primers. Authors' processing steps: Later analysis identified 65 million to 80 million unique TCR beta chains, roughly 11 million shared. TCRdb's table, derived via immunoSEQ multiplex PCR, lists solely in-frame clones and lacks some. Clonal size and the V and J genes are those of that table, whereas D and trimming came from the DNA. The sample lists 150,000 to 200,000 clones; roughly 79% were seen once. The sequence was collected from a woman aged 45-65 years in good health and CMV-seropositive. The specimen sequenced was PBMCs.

CDR3 nucleotides: TGTGCCAGTAGTATGCGGCAGGGGGAACAGCCCCAGCATTTT. Protein sequence: CASSMRQGEQPQHF. The chain carries TRBV19 and TRBJ1-5; TRBD1 matches 7 bases. Germline V gene data show CDR1 as LNHDA and CDR2 as SQIVND (reference sequence). The trim removed 3 bases at V and 7 bases at J, leaving 6 bases unmatched. There are 14 residues in the CDR3.